These 27 T cell receptor beta chains were sequenced from one sample in a study of cytomegalovirus exposure and HLA in healthy donors. PCR amplification relied on 60 Vbeta primers (plus 13 Jbeta primers). Method: immunoSEQ multiplex PCR; TCRdb's copy keeps in-frame clones and lacks some. The sample includes about 160,000 clones, 70% to 80% seen only once; the top ten take over 1.2%. The sequenced material came from PBMCs. All receptors come from a man between 60 and 70 years old in good health and CMV-seronegative.

This clone occurred a few times. The chain combines TRBV7-9 with TRBJ2-7; D remains ambiguous. V lost 8 bases to trimming and J lost 3 bases, with 11 bases between them. CDR1 is SEHNR, CDR2 FQNEAQ, per germline (reference sequence). The CDR3 runs 12 residues. CDR3 amino acids: CASSFGFYEQYF. CDR3 nucleotides: TGTGCCAGCTCGTTTGGCTTCTACGAGCAGTACTTC. The complete variable domain, with remaining parts taken from reference TRBV7-9 and TRBJ2-7, reads DTGVSQNPRHKITKRGQNVTFRCDPISEHNRLYWYRQTLGQGPEFLTYFQNEAQLEKSRLLSDRFSAERPKGSFSTLEIQRTEQGDSAMYLCASSFGFYEQYFGPGTRLTVT.

The chain joins TRBV28 to TRBJ2-7, with a weak D call TRBD2 (6 bases). Germline V lookup: CDR1 MDHEN, CDR2 SYDVKM. This CDR3 contains 17 residues. Deletions cut 2 bases from V and 0 bases from J, with 17 bases between. CDR3 protein: CASSLVGGALFSYEQYF. The CDR3 DNA sequence: TGTGCCAGCAGTTTAGTTGGCGGGGCCCTGTTCTCCTACGAGCAGTACTTC.

This chain uses TRBV6-5 with TRBJ2-5, with 9 nucleotides matching TRBD2. V was pared by 6 bases and J by 9 bases, with 8 bases of the junction left unmatched. The CDR3 covers 13 residues. Germline CDR1 MNHEY, CDR2 SVGAGI. The CDR3 DNA reads as TGTGCCAGCAGCTCGGGGACTAGCCCCTCCCAGTACTTC. This sequence encodes CASSSGTSPSQYF.

The chain links TRBV27 to TRBJ2-2; 11 nucleotides line up with TRBD2. The CDR3 is 17 amino acids. V shed 3 bases and J 5 bases; nucleotides not matched to a gene: 8. Germline CDR1 is MNHEY and CDR2 is SMNVEV (reference sequence). In nucleotides, the CDR3 is TGTGCCAGCAGTTTTTGGACTAGCGGGTTGGGGACCGGGGAGCTGTTTTTT. This translates into CASSFWTSGLGTGELFF.

J is TRBJ1-1 and V is TRBV7-9; D gene ambiguous. This CDR3 region has 14 residues. The germline V gene has CDR1 SEHNR and CDR2 FQNEAQ (reference sequence). The V and J ends lost 3 bases and 0 bases respectively, with 8 bases between them. CDR3 DNA: TGTGCCAGCAGCTTCGGCGGGTTGAACACTGAAGCTTTCTTT. The encoded protein is CASSFGGLNTEAFF.

This chain links TRBV7-2 with TRBJ2-2; 10 bases map to TRBD1. This CDR3 is built from 16 residues. V lost 2 bases to trimming and J lost 8 bases; unmatched junction nucleotides: 8. CDR1 is SGHTA and CDR2 is FQGNSA in the germline V gene. CDR3 in amino acids: CASSLWDRGGRGELFF. As DNA, the CDR3 is TGTGCCAGCAGCTTATGGGACAGGGGTGGGAGAGGGGAGCTGTTTTTT.

This clone was counted a few times. The V call is TRBV6-1, the J call TRBJ1-5; TRBD1 is a possible D gene (5 bases). CDR1 is MNHNS, CDR2 SASEGT, per germline. The CDR3 runs to 15 residues. Trimming took 1 base from V and 2 from J, leaving 9 bases between them. The CDR3 bases are TGTGCCAGCAGTGAAGGGCCGGGGGGCAATCAGCCCCAGCATTTT. Protein product: CASSEGPGGNQPQHF.

J is TRBJ1-5 and V is TRBV28; D is undetermined. V lost 5 bases to trimming and J lost 2 bases, with 25 bases between them. CDR1 is MDHEN and CDR2 is SYDVKM in the germline V gene. This CDR3 has 19 residues. CDR3 region: CASSDAIAAFSGGNQPQHF. In DNA form, the CDR3 reads TGTGCCAGCAGTGACGCGATTGCGGCTTTTAGTGGAGGCAATCAGCCCCAGCATTTT.

The table lists this clone with a count of one. V usage is TRBV5-1 and J usage is TRBJ1-2; TRBD1 aligns across 8 bases. The CDR3 covers 15 residues. The V segment lost 3 bases and the J segment 7 bases; nucleotides outside the gene matches: 11. The V gene's germline CDR1 is SGHRS and CDR2 YFSETQ. The CDR3 spells CASSSQGAKPGGYTF. CDR3 in DNA: TGCGCCAGCAGCTCCCAGGGGGCTAAACCTGGTGGCTACACCTTC. Drawing the rest from reference TRBV5-1 and TRBJ1-2, the complete variable domain is KAGVTQTPRYLIKTRGQQVTLSCSPISGHRSVSWYQQTPGQGLQFLFEYFSETQRNKGNFPGRFSGRQFSNSRSEMNVSTLELGDSALYLCASSSQGAKPGGYTFGSGTRLTVV.

The chain links TRBV19 to TRBJ1-5; D gene unclear. Trimming removed 9 bases at V and 2 bases at J, with 8 bases between. CDR3 length: 12 amino acids. Germline loops: CDR1 LNHDA, CDR2 SQIVND (reference sequence). CDR3 bases: TGTGCCAGCAGACAAGGCAATCAGCCCCAGCATTTT. This encodes CASRQGNQPQHF. Full variable domain (outside the CDR3, taken from reference TRBV19 and TRBJ1-5): DGGITQSPKYLFRKEGQNVTLSCEQNLNHDAMYWYRQDPGQGLRLIYYSQIVNDFQKGDIAEGYSVSREKKESFPLTVTSAQKNPTAFYLCASRQGNQPQHFGDGTRLSIL.

The chain has TRBV5-4 and TRBJ2-7; TRBD2 agrees at 10 bases. This CDR3 has 17 residues. V shed 3 bases and J 1 base; nucleotides not matched to a gene: 10. CDR1 is SGHNT, CDR2 YYREEE, per germline (reference sequence). The CDR3: CASSSVPTSGASYEQYF. CDR3 in DNA: TGTGCCAGCAGCTCCGTACCAACTAGCGGGGCATCCTACGAGCAGTACTTC.

A single count supports this clone. The J gene is TRBJ1-2, the V gene TRBV6-5; D perhaps matches TRBD1 (6 bases). V was shortened by 5 bases and J by 7 bases, with 17 bases between the two germline ends. Looked up from germline, CDR1 is MNHEY and CDR2 is SVGAGI. The CDR3 has 14 amino acids. CDR3 protein: CASSLYSGGGGYTF. CDR3 nucleotides: TGTGCCAGCAGTCTTTATAGCGGGGGCGGTGGCTACACCTTC.

The CDR3 region is CASSFVYDSSYNEQFF. CDR3 DNA sequence: TGCGCCAGCAGCTTTGTCTACGACAGCTCCTACAATGAGCAGTTCTTC. The chain uses TRBV5-1 and TRBJ2-1, with D maybe TRBD1 (5 bases). CDR1 and CDR2 (germline): SGHRS, YFSETQ. V was clipped by 2 bases and J by 0 bases, with 12 bases between them. This CDR3 has 16 amino acids.

The rearrangement joins TRBV13 to TRBJ2-3, with 7 bases aligning to TRBD2. The germline V gene encodes CDR1 PRHDT and CDR2 FYEKMQ (reference sequence). The CDR3 consists of 16 residues. V was clipped by 2 bases and J by 4 bases; unmatched bases: 9. CDR3 region: CASSLWWGGSADTQYF. DNA for the CDR3: TGTGCCAGCAGCTTATGGTGGGGGGGGAGCGCAGATACGCAGTATTTT.

V gene TRBV6-6 combines with J gene TRBJ2-7, with 9 nucleotides matching TRBD1. Germline V gene lookup returns CDR1 MNHNY and CDR2 SVGAGI (reference sequence). The CDR3 spans 14 residues. Trimming took 6 bases from V and 1 from J; bases not matched to a gene: 4. CDR3 DNA: TGTGCCAGCAGCGGGACAGGGAATTCCTACGAGCAGTACTTC. Its translation: CASSGTGNSYEQYF.

This clone was detected a few times. The gene calls are TRBV30 and TRBJ2-1; 11 bases agree with TRBD2. CDR3 length: 15 residues. The V gene end was trimmed by 3 bases and the J gene end by 5 bases; junction bases not matched to a gene: 6. CDR1 is GTSNPN and CDR2 is SVGIG in the germline V gene (reference sequence). The CDR3, as DNA: TGTGCCTGGAGAGCTGGACTAGCGGGTCACAATGAGCAGTTCTTC. Its translation is CAWRAGLAGHNEQFF. The full variable domain, in which reference TRBV30 and TRBJ2-1 provide the parts outside the CDR3, is SQTIHQWPATLVQPVGSPLSLECTVEGTSNPNLYWYRQAAGRGLQLLFYSVGIGQISSEVPQNLSASRPQDRQFILSSKKLLLSDSGFYLCAWRAGLAGHNEQFFGPGTRLTVL.

DNA for the CDR3: TGTGCCAGCAGGGGGACAGGGGGCGAACGGGCTGGCTACACCTTC. This translates into CASRGTGGERAGYTF. The rearrangement joins TRBV5-6 to TRBJ1-2; 12 bases line up with TRBD1. The CDR3 extends over 15 amino acids. J was trimmed by 7 bases and V by 5 bases; bases with no gene match: 9. CDR1 is SGHDT, CDR2 YYEEEE, per germline. The full variable domain, in which reference TRBV5-6 and TRBJ1-2 provide the parts outside the CDR3, is DAGVTQSPTHLIKTRGQQVTLRCSPKSGHDTVSWYQQALGQGPQFIFQYYEEEERQRGNFPDRFSGHQFPNYSSELNVNALLLGDSALYLCASRGTGGERAGYTFGSGTRLTVV.

In this sample, this clone turned up a few times. This rearrangement joins TRBV5-1 to TRBJ2-5; perhaps TRBD2 as D (6 bases). CDR3 length: 13 amino acids. Germline lookup yields CDR1 SGHRS and CDR2 YFSETQ. The ends were cut back, 4 bases at V and 2 bases at J, with 9 bases in the middle. The CDR3 DNA sequence: TGCGCCAGCAGCCGGGAGTTACAAGAGACCCAGTACTTC. Encoded protein: CASSRELQETQYF. The full variable domain, rest sourced from reference TRBV5-1 and TRBJ2-5, is KAGVTQTPRYLIKTRGQQVTLSCSPISGHRSVSWYQQTPGQGLQFLFEYFSETQRNKGNFPGRFSGRQFSNSRSEMNVSTLELGDSALYLCASSRELQETQYFGPGTRLLVL.

V gene TRBV19 combines with J gene TRBJ2-5; 12 nucleotides align to TRBD2. Germline V lookup: CDR1 LNHDA, CDR2 SQIVND (reference sequence). CDR3 length equals 14 residues. Trimming cost V 6 bases and J 2 bases; bases outside gene matches: 1. CDR3 residues: CASRLAGGQETQYF. The CDR3 nucleotides read TGTGCCAGTAGACTAGCGGGGGGTCAAGAGACCCAGTACTTC.

In its sample, this clone was seen a few times. Different DNA sequences within this sample yield the same CDR3. The chain links TRBV10-3 to TRBJ2-7, with D maybe TRBD2 (6 bases). The V gene's germline CDR1 is ENHRY and CDR2 SYGVKD. The CDR3 length is 13 residues. V dropped 7 bases and J dropped 0 bases, with 10 bases sitting between them. The CDR3 coding sequence is TGTGCCATCACGTCCGGGAGCTCCTACGAGCAGTACTTC. It is translated as CAITSGSSYEQYF.

The chain combines TRBV7-9 with TRBJ2-1; a weak D match, TRBD2 (7 bases). The ends were cut back, 11 bases at V and 9 bases at J, with 17 bases in the middle. The CDR3 covers 12 residues. Germline V lookup: CDR1 SEHNR, CDR2 FQNEAQ (reference sequence). The CDR3 bases are TGTGCCGCCGGGGGGCTGACGTCTGAGCAGTTCTTC. Residues: CAAGGLTSEQFF.

V usage is TRBV7-8 and J usage is TRBJ2-1; TRBD2 matches at 9 bases. The germline V gene has CDR1 SGHVS and CDR2 FQNEAQ. With V trimmed by 5 bases and J by 7 bases, 12 bases remained unmatched. The CDR3 spans 16 residues. The CDR3 region has the DNA TGTGCCAGCAGCCCAGGTAGTAGCGGGAGAGGGAATGAGCAGTTCTTC. Encoded protein: CASSPGSSGRGNEQFF.

The chain is built from TRBV5-6 and TRBJ2-7, with D possibly matching TRBD2 (5 bases). The CDR3 is 14 amino acids. The ends were cut back, 6 bases at V and 4 bases at J, with 17 bases in the middle. The germline gives CDR1 SGHDT, CDR2 YYEEEE. CDR3 loop: CASMGPKGAYEQYF. The CDR3 DNA sequence: TGTGCCAGCATGGGTCCCAAGGGAGCTTACGAGCAGTACTTC. Based on the CDR3 plus reference TRBV5-6 and TRBJ2-7, the full variable domain is DAGVTQSPTHLIKTRGQQVTLRCSPKSGHDTVSWYQQALGQGPQFIFQYYEEEERQRGNFPDRFSGHQFPNYSSELNVNALLLGDSALYLCASMGPKGAYEQYFGPGTRLTVT.

The chain employs TRBV5-4 and TRBJ1-1; 9 bases align to TRBD1. Germline CDR1 and CDR2: SGHNT and YYREEE (reference sequence). The V and J ends lost 3 bases and 1 base, in that order; junction bases with no gene match: 1. The CDR3 has 14 amino acids. CDR3 residues: CASSWGQGNTEAFF. The CDR3 coding sequence is TGTGCCAGCAGCTGGGGACAGGGGAACACTGAAGCTTTCTTT. The variable domain in full, with the rest retrieved from reference TRBV5-4 and TRBJ1-1, is ETGVTQSPTHLIKTRGQQVTLRCSSQSGHNTVSWYQQALGQGPQFIFQYYREEENGRGNFPPRFSGLQFPNYSSELNVNALELDDSALYLCASSWGQGNTEAFFGQGTRLTVV.

V usage is TRBV4-1 and J usage is TRBJ1-1; 7 bases agree with TRBD1. Germline loops: CDR1 MGHRA, CDR2 YSYEKL. The CDR3 consists of 15 residues. The ends lost 1 base at V and 2 bases at J; junction bases unmatched: 4. The CDR3 loop is CASSQVTGTNTEAFF. CDR3 DNA sequence: TGCGCCAGCAGCCAAGTGACAGGGACAAACACTGAAGCTTTCTTT.

The chain links TRBV7-2 to TRBJ2-5, with 7 bases aligning to TRBD2. Trimming removed 1 base from V and 5 bases from J; junction bases left unmatched: 7. The CDR3 loop spans 15 amino acids. Per germline, CDR1 SGHTA and CDR2 FQGNSA. CDR3 in DNA: TGTGCCAGCAGCTTAGGTCTGCAGGGAGGGGAGACCCAGTACTTC. Protein product: CASSLGLQGGETQYF.

The gene calls are TRBV18 and TRBJ2-6; unclear D gene. Germline-derived CDR1 and CDR2 are KGHSH and LQKENI. Trimming cost V 3 bases and J 1 base, with 19 bases left between them. The CDR3 is made up of 19 amino acids. The CDR3 coding sequence is TGTGCCAGCTCACCCCCCAATCTGCCAAACCTATCTGGGGCCAACGTCCTGACTTTC. Residues: CASSPPNLPNLSGANVLTF.